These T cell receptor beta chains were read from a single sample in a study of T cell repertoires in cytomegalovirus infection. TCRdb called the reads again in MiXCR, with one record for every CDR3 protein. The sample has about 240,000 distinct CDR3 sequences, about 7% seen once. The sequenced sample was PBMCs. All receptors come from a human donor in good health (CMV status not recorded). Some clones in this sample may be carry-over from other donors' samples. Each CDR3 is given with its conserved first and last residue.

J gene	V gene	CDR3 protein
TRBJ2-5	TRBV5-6	CASSWDPVGETQYF
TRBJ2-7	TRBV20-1	CSPPGQGTEQYF
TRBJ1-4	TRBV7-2	CASSLDSGTKRMFF
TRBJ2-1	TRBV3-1	CASSPGLAENEQFF
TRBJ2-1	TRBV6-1	CASSAGTGGPYNEQFF
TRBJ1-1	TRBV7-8	CASSPLYTEAFF
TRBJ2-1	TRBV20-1	CSAEMLAGNLNNEQFF
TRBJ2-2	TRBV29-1	CSVGRGVNTGELFF
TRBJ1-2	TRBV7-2	CASSRDRGNYGYTF
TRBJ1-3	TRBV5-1	CASSLGPDSRVNTIYF
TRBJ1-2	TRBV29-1	CSVLGGGYTF
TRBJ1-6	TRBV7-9	CASSLKGIGSPLHF
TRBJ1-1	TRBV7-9	CASSLDVLRDPNTEAFF
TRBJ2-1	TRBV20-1	CSAKGLAGATTYNEQFF
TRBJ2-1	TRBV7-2	CASSLVGTGYDEQFF
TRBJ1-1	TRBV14	CASSAYDGTEAFF
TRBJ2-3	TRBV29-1	CSVGGSVTQYF
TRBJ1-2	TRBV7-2	CASSPQGPGTGAGYTF
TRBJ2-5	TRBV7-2	CASSHKLAGGQAQYF
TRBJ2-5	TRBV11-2	CASSWMTGAQETQYF
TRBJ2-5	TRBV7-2	CASSLDSTRRETQYF
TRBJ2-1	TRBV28	CASSSKVPNPEQFF
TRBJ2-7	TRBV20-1	CSARDLVRTYEQYF
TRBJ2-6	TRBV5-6	CASSLVWGQGVSGANVLTF
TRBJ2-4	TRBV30	CAWSGGGVLAKNIQYF
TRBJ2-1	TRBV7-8	CASSLGTSGGASRNEQFF
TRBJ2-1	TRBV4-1	CASSGDSSSYNEQFF
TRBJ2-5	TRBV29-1	CSVAPDRVETQYF
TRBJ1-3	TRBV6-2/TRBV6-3	CASSYSTGDSGNTIYF
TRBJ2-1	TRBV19	CASSIAGNEQFF
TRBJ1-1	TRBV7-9	CASSSRLNRPTEAFF
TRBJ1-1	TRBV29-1	CSVVPFSGAEAFF
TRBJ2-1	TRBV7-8	CASSWDPGVQFF
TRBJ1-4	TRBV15	CATSRGGGEKLFF
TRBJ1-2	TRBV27	CASSLEGASYGYTF
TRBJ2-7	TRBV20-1	CSARRLAGNEQYF
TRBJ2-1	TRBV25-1	CASSELGAGGRDEQFF
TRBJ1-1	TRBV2	CASSESLGPQGTEAFF
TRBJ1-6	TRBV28	CASIYRGSNSPLHF
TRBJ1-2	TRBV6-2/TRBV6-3	CASSLGSRLFGYTF
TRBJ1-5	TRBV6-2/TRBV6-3	CASSPAGLASNQPQHF
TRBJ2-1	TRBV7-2	CASSLRVSSYNEQFF
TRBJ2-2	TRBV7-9	CASSLSRVGELFF
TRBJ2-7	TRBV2	CASTGGSYEQYF
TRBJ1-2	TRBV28	CASSLVQGPRGYTF
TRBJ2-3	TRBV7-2	CASSLVGTAATDTQYF
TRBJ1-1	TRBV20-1	CSARGAGMNTEAFF
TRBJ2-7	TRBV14	CASSQDRDRAYEQYF
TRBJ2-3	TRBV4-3	CASSQDISGDTQYF
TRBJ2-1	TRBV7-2	CASSLGFGNEQFF
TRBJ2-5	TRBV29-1	CSVGGDRDQETQYF